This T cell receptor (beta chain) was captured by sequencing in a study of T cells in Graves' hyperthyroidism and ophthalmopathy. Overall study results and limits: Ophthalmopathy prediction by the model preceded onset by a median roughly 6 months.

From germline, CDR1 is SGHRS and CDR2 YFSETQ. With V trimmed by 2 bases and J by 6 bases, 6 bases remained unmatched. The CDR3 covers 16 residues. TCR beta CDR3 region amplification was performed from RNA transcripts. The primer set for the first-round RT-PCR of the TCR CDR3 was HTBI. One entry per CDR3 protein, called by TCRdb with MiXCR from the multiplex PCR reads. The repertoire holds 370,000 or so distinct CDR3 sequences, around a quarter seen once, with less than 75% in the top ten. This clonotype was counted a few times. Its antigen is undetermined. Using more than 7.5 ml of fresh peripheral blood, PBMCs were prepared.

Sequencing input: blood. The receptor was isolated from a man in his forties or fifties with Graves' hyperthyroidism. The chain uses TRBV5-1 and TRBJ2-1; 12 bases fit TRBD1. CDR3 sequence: CASSFAGTGGPNEQFF. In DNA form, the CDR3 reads TGCGCCAGCAGCTTTGCCGGGACAGGGGGCCCCAATGAGCAGTTCTTC. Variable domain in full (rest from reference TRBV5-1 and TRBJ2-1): KAGVTQTPRYLIKTRGQQVTLSCSPISGHRSVSWYQQTPGQGLQFLFEYFSETQRNKGNFPGRFSGRQFSNSRSEMNVSTLELGDSALYLCASSFAGTGGPNEQFFGPGTRLTVL.